This T cell receptor (beta chain) was observed in a study of PD-1 blockade in classical Hodgkin lymphoma. The CDR3 extends over 15 amino acids. CDR1 and CDR2 (germline): SGDLS, YYNGEE. The trim removed 4 bases at V and 2 bases at J, leaving 7 bases unmatched. Generated by immunoSEQ multiplex PCR, the TCRdb table keeps only in-frame clones and is missing some. Of about 13,000 clones in the sample, roughly 80% were seen once. Time point denoted: cycle 4 day 1 (C4D1), after 5 to 7 weeks of nivolumab. Exposure to brentuximab vedotin varied, and each patient had relapsed following autologous stem cell transplantation. By magnetic negative selection, CD4+ T cells were purified from thawed PBMCs.

The TCR was taken from a human donor with classical Hodgkin lymphoma. Sequenced here: CD4+ T cells from blood, sampled before the fourth cycle of nivolumab. The chain employs TRBV9 and TRBJ2-5; 8 bases map to TRBD1. The CDR3 DNA sequence: TGTGCCAGCAGCCTCGGGACAGGTTTACAAGAGACCCAGTACTTC. Protein sequence: CASSLGTGLQETQYF.